This TCR beta chain was observed in a study of blood T cell repertoires in COVID-19. V was clipped by 6 bases and J by 1 base, with 2 bases between them. This CDR3 region has 10 residues. Germline CDR1 SQVTM, CDR2 ANQGSEA. Assay used: immunoSEQ multiplex PCR; TCRdb lists only in-frame clones, some missing. The sample holds around 120,000 clones, about nine tenths seen once. The TCR comes from a human donor with active COVID-19. The donor label of this sample is uncertain. The sample comprised peripheral blood. The chain is built from TRBV29-1 and TRBJ2-3; D is unresolved. In nucleotides, the CDR3 is TGCAGCGTCGGCACAGATACGCAGTATTTT. It specifies CSVGTDTQYF.